Listed here is a single T cell receptor beta chain. It has no known antigen specificity. There are no base qualities to consult, and no much larger clone falls within one base. Libraries were built with the immunoSEQ multiplex PCR assay. The study's processing was this. A statistical classification framework was built to diagnose cytomegalovirus status from the catalog of TCR beta chain sequences. Imported from immuneACCESS, the table was reduced by TCRdb to in-frame sequences with V and J called. These copies leave out some clones; in studies compared against another copy, an unresolved V gene accounts for under half, and the cause of the remainder is not known. For V, J and clone size, that table is used; D and trimming come from the DNA. For this sample there are fewer than 140,000 clones; less than 90% appear just once. The top ten clonotypes cover about 2% of the sample. This sample is drawn from a study of cytomegalovirus exposure and HLA in healthy donors (dated by TCRdb to 2015 to 2018). In the study overall: According to a later analysis, one platform produced both the 110 or so validation repertoires and the 550 to 800 repertoires of the first cohort. Besides the first cohort of around 670 subjects, a separate validation cohort made up of 90 to 150 different subjects was used. High-throughput TCR immunosequencing, statistical association of individual TCRs with disease status, and machine learning were combined to predict cytomegalovirus infection status. The aim of the study was to test whether cataloging public T cell receptors could identify signatures of past pathogen exposure. The research as a whole found: The study gave a list of about 150 TCR beta chains associated with cytomegalovirus. A few of the identified cytomegalovirus-associated TCR beta chains were confirmed in vitro to be specific for cytomegalovirus antigens. Cytomegalovirus status was reported to be diagnosed by the classifier with high specificity and sensitivity in both the original and validation cohorts. Subsequent analysis determined that TCRs grouped into clusters in the first cohort also showed a tendency toward co-occurrence across the roughly 120 validation repertoires, and 94% of cluster scores exceeded 0. A later analysis lacked HLA typing for the validation cohort, so it scored co-occurrence in that cohort across all 120 or so repertoires. Most TCR sequences were seen in very few donors, while some public TCRs were found in many individuals. The authors suggested that the approach could potentially be extended to other disease states and immunological phenotypes.

The donors were included in the validation cohort of some 120 subjects, a group kept apart from the roughly 670-subject first cohort. Taken from the germline V gene, the CDR1 and CDR2 loops are MDHEN and SYDVKM. A distance of 12 bases separates the germline ends of V and J, which lose 5 bases and 5 bases respectively. The CDR3 numbers 14 residues from cysteine through phenylalanine. Kept here is only the CDR3 DNA, which spans 42 bases and is read in frame from base 1. The V and J segments used are TRBV28 and TRBJ1-4, with no confidently assigned D gene. Sequenced input: PBMCs. This receptor was obtained from a woman between 18 and 29 years old in good health and CMV-seropositive. Here the CDR3 is given as CASSRLLGNEKLFF. In nucleotide form, the sequence is TGTGCCAGCAGTCGACTATTAGGAAATGAAAAACTGTTTTTT. The CDR3 plus the reference TRBV28 and TRBJ1-4 genes for the other parts give the full variable domain: DVKVTQSSRYLVKRTGEKVFLECVQDMDHENMFWYRQDPGLGLRLIYFSYDVKMKEKGDIPEGYSVSREKKERFSLILESASTNQTSMYLCASSRLLGNEKLFFGSGTQLSVL.